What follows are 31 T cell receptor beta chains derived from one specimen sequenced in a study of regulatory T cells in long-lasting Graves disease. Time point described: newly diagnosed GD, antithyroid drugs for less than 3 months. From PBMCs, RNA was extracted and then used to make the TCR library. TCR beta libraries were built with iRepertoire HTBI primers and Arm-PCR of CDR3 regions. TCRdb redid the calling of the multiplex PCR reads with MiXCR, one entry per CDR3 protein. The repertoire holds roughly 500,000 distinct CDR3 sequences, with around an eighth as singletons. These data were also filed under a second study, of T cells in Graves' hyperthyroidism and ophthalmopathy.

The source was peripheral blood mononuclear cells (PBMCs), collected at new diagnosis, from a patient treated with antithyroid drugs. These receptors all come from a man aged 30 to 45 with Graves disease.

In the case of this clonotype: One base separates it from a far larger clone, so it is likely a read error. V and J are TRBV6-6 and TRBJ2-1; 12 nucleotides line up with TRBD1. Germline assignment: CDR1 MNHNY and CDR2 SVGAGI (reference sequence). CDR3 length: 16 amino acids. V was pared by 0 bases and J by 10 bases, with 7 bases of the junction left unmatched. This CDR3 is CASSYSRGQGASEQFF. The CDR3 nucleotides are TGTGCCAGCAGTTACTCGAGGGGACAGGGGGCGTCCGAGCAGTTCTTC.

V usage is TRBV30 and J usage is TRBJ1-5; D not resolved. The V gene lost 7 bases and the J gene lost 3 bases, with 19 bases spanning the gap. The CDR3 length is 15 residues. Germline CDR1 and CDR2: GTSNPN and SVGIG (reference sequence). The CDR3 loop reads CALAARGLLNQPQHF. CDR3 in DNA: TGTGCCTTGGCGGCTCGGGGATTACTCAATCAGCCCCAGCATTTT.

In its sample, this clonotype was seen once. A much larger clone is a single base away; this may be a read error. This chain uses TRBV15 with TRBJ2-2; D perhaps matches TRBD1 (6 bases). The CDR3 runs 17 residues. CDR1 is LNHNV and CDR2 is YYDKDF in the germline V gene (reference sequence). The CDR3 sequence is CATSRELGGANTGELLF. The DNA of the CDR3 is TGTGCCACCAGCAGAGAACTAGGGGGAGCGAACACCGGGGAGCTGCTTTTT.

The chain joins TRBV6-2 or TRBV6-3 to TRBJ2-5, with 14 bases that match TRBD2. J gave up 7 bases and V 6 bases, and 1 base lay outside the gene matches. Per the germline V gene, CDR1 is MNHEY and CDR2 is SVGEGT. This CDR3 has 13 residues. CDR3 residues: CASRTSGRVTQYF. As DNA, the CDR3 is TGTGCCAGCAGGACTAGCGGGAGGGTGACCCAGTACTTC.

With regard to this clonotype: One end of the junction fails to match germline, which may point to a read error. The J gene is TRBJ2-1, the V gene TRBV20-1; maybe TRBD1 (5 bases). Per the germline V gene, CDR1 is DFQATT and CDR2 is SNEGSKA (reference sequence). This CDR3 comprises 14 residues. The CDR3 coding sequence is TGCAGTGCTAGAGCTCCTCAGGGCTACAATGAGCAGCTCTTC. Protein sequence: CSARAPQGYNEQLF.

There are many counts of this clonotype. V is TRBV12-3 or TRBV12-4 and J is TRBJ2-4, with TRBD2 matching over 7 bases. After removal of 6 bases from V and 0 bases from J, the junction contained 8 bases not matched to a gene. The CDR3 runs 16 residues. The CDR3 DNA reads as TGTGCCAGCAGGGGGCAAGCGGGATTAGCCAAAAACATTCAGTACTTC. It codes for CASRGQAGLAKNIQYF.

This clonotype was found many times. In DNA form, the CDR3 reads TGTGCCACCAAGACAAGACCGGGTACCTACGAGCAGTACTTC. Translating it yields CATKTRPGTYEQYF. The chain uses TRBV27 and TRBJ2-7; D unresolved. Germline V gene sequence: CDR1 MNHEY, CDR2 SMNVEV (reference sequence). The V end lost 10 bases, the J end lost 2 bases, and 18 bases lay between the germline ends. This CDR3 contains 14 residues.

CDR3 in DNA: TGCAGTGCTCCATCTACCGGGACAGGCAATCAGCCCCAGCATTTT. Translating it yields CSAPSTGTGNQPQHF. The gene calls are TRBV20-1 and TRBJ1-5, with 7 bases matching TRBD1. CDR1 is DFQATT, CDR2 SNEGSKA, per germline (reference sequence). Germline trimming cut 5 bases from V and 2 bases from J; bases unmatched to any gene: 9. This CDR3 contains 15 residues.

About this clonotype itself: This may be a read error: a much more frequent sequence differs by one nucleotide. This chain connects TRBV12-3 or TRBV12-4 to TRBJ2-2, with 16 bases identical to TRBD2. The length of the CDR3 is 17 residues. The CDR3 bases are TGTGCCACAACCCCGGGACTAGCGGGAGGGGACACCGGGGAGCCGTTTTTT. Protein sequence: CATTPGLAGGDTGEPFF.

CDR3 loop: CASSWDGENSPLHF. In DNA, the CDR3 is TGCGCCAGCAGCTGGGACGGGGAAAATTCACCCCTCCACTTT. The chain links TRBV5-1 to TRBJ1-6, with D perhaps TRBD1 (5 bases). The length of the CDR3 is 14 residues. In germline, CDR1 is SGHRS, CDR2 YFSETQ. The V end was cut by 3 bases, the J end by 7 bases, with 11 bases between.

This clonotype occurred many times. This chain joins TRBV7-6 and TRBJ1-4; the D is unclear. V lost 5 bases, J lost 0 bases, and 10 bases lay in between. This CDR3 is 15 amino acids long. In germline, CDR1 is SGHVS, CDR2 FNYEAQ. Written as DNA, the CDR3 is TGTGCCAGCAGCCGACTGGACGCAACTAATGAAAAACTGTTTTTT. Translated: CASSRLDATNEKLFF. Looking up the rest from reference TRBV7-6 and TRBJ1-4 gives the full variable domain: GAGVSQSPRYKVTKRGQDVALRCDPISGHVSLYWYRQALGQGPEFLTYFNYEAQQDKSGLPNDRFSAERPEGSISTLTIQRTEQRDSAMYRCASSRLDATNEKLFFGSGTQLSVL.

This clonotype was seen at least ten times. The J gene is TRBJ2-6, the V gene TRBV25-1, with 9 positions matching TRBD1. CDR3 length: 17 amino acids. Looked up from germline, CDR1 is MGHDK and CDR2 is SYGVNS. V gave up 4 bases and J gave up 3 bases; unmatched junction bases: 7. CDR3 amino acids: CASSGLQGAGGANVLTF. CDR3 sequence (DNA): TGTGCCAGCAGTGGTTTACAGGGGGCTGGTGGGGCCAACGTCCTGACTTTC.

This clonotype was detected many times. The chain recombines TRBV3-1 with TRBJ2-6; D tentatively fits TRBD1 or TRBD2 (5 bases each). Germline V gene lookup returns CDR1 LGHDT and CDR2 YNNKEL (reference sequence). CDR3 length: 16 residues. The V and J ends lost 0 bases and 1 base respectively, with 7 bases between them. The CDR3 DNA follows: TGTGCCAGCAGCCAAGAATGGGGGTCTGGGGCCAACGTCCTGACTTTC. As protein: CASSQEWGSGANVLTF.

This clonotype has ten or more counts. In DNA, the CDR3 is TGTGCCAGCGGAGAAAGCTCCTATAATTCACCCCTCCACTTT. It codes for CASGESSYNSPLHF. The V call is TRBV25-1, the J call TRBJ1-6; D is uncertain. CDR3 length: 14 residues. V was trimmed by 8 bases and J by 0 bases, leaving 8 bases between them. Per germline, CDR1 MGHDK and CDR2 SYGVNS.

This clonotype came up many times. This CDR3 reads CAWSVRSVRETQYF. The CDR3 region has the DNA TGTGCCTGGAGTGTACGGTCGGTGCGAGAGACCCAGTACTTC. This rearrangement joins TRBV30 to TRBJ2-5; the D is unclear. V was pared by 0 bases and J by 4 bases, with 12 bases between. The germline CDR1 and CDR2 sequences are GTSNPN and SVGIG (reference sequence). This CDR3 has 14 amino acids.

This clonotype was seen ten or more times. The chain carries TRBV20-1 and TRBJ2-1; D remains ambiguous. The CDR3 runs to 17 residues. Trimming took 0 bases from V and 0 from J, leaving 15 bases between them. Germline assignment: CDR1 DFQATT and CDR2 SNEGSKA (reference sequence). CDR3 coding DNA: TGCAGTGCTAGAGAGTTCGGTAGGGCTAGCTCCTACAATGAGCAGTTCTTC. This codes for CSAREFGRASSYNEQFF.

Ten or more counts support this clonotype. CDR3 sequence (DNA): TGTGCCAGCAGTAGAGACAGGGGGACTAATGAAAAACTGTTTTTT. Translating it yields CASSRDRGTNEKLFF. This chain joins TRBV6-1 and TRBJ1-4; 9 bases align to TRBD1. The CDR3 covers 15 residues. Trimming cost V 5 bases and J 2 bases; bases outside gene matches: 3. The V gene's germline CDR1 is MNHNS and CDR2 SASEGT.

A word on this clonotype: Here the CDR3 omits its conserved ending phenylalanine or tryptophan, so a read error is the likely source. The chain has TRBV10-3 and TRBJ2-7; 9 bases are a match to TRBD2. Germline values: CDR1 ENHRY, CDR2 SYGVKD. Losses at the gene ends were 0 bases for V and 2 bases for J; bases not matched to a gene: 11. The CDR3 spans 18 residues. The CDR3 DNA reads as TGTGCCATCAGTGAGTCTTCGGGGTTGCTAGCGGGACCCTACGAGCAGTACCTC. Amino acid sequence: CAISESSGLLAGPYEQYL.

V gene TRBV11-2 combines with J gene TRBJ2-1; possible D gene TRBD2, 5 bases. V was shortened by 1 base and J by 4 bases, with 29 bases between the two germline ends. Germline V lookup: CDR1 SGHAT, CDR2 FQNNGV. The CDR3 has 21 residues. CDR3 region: CASSLGERFAPLVLKYNEQFF. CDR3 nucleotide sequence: TGTGCCAGCAGCTTAGGGGAGCGCTTTGCGCCACTCGTGTTGAAATACAATGAGCAGTTCTTC. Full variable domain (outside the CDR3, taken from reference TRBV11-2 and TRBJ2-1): EAGVAQSPRYKIIEKRQSVAFWCNPISGHATLYWYQQILGQGPKLLIQFQNNGVVDDSQLPKDRFSAERLKGVDSTLKIQPAKLEDSAVYLCASSLGERFAPLVLKYNEQFFGPGTRLTVL.

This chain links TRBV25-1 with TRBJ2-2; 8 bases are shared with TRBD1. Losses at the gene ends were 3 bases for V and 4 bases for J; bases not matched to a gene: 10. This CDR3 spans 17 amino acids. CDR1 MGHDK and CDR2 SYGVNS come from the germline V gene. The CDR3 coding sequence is TGTGCCAGCAGTGACCAGGACAGGGCTAGTAGCACCGGGGAGCTGTTTTTT. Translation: CASSDQDRASSTGELFF.

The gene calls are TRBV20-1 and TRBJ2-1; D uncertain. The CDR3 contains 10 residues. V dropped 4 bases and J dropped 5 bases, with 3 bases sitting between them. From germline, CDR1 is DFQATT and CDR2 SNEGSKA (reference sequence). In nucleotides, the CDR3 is TGCAGTGCTACCCACAATGAGCAGTTCTTC. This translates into CSATHNEQFF.

DNA for the CDR3: TGTGCCAGCAGCTTCCGACAGACATTGAACACTGAAGCTTTCTTT. It translates to CASSFRQTLNTEAFF. J is TRBJ1-1 and V is TRBV11-2, with a weak D call TRBD1 (5 bases). This CDR3 contains 15 residues. Germline loops: CDR1 SGHAT, CDR2 FQNNGV. Trimming left V 3 bases short and J 0 bases short, with 11 bases between. Using reference TRBV11-2 and TRBJ1-1 for the parts outside the CDR3, the full variable domain is EAGVAQSPRYKIIEKRQSVAFWCNPISGHATLYWYQQILGQGPKLLIQFQNNGVVDDSQLPKDRFSAERLKGVDSTLKIQPAKLEDSAVYLCASSFRQTLNTEAFFGQGTRLTVV.

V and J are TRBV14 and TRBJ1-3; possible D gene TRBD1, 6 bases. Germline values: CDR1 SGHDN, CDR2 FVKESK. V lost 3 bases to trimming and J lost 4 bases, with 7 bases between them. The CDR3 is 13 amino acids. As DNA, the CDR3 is TGTGCCAGCAGCCACGGGGGCGGAAACACCATATATTTT. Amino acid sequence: CASSHGGGNTIYF.

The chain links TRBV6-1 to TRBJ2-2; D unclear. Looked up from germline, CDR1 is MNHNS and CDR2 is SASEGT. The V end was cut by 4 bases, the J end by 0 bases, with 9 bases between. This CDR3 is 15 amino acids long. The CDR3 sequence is CASSGGRPNTGELFF. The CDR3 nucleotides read TGTGCCAGCAGTGGCGGACGGCCGAACACCGGGGAGCTGTTTTTT.

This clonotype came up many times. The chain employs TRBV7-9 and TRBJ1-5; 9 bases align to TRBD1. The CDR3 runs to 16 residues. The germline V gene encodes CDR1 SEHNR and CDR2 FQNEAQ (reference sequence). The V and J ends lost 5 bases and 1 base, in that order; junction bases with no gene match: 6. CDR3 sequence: CASSLTGGPSNQPQHF. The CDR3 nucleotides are TGTGCCAGCAGCCTTACAGGGGGCCCAAGCAATCAGCCCCAGCATTTT.

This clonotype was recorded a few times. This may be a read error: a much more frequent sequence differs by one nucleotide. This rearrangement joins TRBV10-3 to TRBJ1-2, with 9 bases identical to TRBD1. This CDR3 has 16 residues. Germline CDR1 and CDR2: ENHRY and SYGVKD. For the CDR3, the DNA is TGTGCCATCAGTGTGGGACAGGGAGTCTTAAACTATGGCCACACCTTC. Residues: CAISVGQGVLNYGHTF.

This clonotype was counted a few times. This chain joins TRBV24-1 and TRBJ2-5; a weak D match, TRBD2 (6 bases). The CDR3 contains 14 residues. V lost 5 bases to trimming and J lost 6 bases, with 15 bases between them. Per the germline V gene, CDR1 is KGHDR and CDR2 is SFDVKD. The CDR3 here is CATSGSRGMKTQYF. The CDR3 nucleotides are TGTGCCACCAGTGGTTCCCGGGGGATGAAGACCCAGTACTTC.

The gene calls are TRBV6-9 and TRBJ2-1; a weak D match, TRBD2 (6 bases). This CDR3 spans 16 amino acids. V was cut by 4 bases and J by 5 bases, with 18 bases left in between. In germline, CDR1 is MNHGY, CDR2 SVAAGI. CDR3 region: CASSSSPSRGNNEQFF. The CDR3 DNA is TGTGCCAGCAGTTCCTCTCCCTCTCGGGGGAACAATGAGCAGTTCTTC.

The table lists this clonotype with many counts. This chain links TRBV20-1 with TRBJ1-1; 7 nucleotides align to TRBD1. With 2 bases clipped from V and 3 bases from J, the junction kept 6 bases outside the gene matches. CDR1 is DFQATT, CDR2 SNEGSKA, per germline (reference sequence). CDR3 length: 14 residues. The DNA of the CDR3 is TGCAGTGCTAGAAGCAGGGGGTTATACACTGAAGCTTTCTTT. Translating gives CSARSRGLYTEAFF.

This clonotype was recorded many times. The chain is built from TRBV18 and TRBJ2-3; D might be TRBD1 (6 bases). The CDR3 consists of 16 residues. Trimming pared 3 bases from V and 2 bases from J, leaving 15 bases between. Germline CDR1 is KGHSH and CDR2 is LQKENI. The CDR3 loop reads CASSPTQGTFTDTQYF. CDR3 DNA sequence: TGTGCCAGCTCACCGACGCAGGGGACCTTCACAGATACGCAGTATTTT.

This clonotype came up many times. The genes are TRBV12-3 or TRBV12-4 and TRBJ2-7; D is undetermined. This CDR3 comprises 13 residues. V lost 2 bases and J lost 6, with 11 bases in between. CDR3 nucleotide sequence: TGTGCCAGCAGTTTAACCAGGCTTGGCGAGCAGTACTTC. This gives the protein CASSLTRLGEQYF.